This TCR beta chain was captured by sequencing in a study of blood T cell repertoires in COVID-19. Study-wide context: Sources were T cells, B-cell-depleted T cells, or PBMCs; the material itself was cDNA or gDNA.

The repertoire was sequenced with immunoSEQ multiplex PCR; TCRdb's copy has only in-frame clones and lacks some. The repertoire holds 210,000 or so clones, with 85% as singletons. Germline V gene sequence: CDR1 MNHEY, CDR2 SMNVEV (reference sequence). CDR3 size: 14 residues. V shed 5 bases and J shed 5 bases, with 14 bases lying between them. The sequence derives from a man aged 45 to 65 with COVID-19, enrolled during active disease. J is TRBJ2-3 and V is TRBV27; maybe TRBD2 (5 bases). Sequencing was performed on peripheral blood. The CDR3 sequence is CASSIGRGLDTQYF. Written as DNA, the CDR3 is TGTGCCAGCAGTATAGGTAGAGGGCTAGATACGCAGTATTTT.